The 17 T cell receptor beta chains presented below share a single source sample, sequenced in a study of blood T cell repertoires in COVID-19. Produced via immunoSEQ multiplex PCR; TCRdb's table is partial and in-frame only. The sample has about 370,000 clones, 80% to 90% seen once. Sample: PBMCs or T cells enriched from blood (not recorded which). The receptors originated from a man between 18 and 35 years old who had recovered from COVID-19.

This chain links TRBV19 with TRBJ1-2; 7 bases map to TRBD1. CDR1 is LNHDA and CDR2 is SQIVND in the germline V gene (reference sequence). V lost 1 base to trimming and J lost 8 bases; unmatched junction nucleotides: 7. This CDR3 spans 14 amino acids. The chain's CDR3 is CASSIVGQRRGYTF. CDR3 nucleotide sequence: TGTGCCAGTAGTATAGTGGGACAGCGCCGGGGCTACACCTTC.

The genes are TRBV5-1 and TRBJ2-1; 7 nucleotides align to TRBD1. V shed 4 bases, J shed 8 bases, and the junction held 12 bases outside the gene matches. Germline values: CDR1 SGHRS, CDR2 YFSETQ. This CDR3 region has 15 residues. CDR3 in amino acids: CASSPGQEELHEQFF. The CDR3 region has the DNA TGCGCCAGCAGCCCAGGACAGGAAGAGCTCCATGAGCAGTTCTTC.

The chain links TRBV19 to TRBJ2-1; 9 positions match TRBD1. The trim removed 6 bases at V and 6 bases at J, leaving 3 bases unmatched. Germline CDR1 is LNHDA and CDR2 is SQIVND (reference sequence). The CDR3 runs to 13 residues. The CDR3 region is CASRTGGVNEQFF. CDR3 nucleotide sequence: TGTGCCAGTAGGACAGGGGGGGTCAATGAGCAGTTCTTC.

The chain has TRBV11-1 and TRBJ2-1; 10 bases are shared with TRBD1. CDR1 and CDR2 (germline): SGHAT, FQDESV (reference sequence). Trimming cost V 3 bases and J 6 bases; bases outside gene matches: 8. CDR3 length: 16 residues. This CDR3 is CASSFRGTGVPNEQFF. The CDR3 nucleotides are TGTGCCAGCAGCTTCCGCGGGACAGGGGTTCCCAATGAGCAGTTCTTC.

The chain has TRBV27 and TRBJ2-1; TRBD2 matches at 7 bases. The germline gives CDR1 MNHEY, CDR2 SMNVEV (reference sequence). The CDR3 is made up of 16 amino acids. Germline trimming cut 0 bases from V and 5 bases from J; bases unmatched to any gene: 7. CDR3 residues: CASSLSLLAANNEQFF. CDR3 DNA sequence: TGTGCCAGCAGTTTATCGCTGCTAGCGGCTAACAATGAGCAGTTCTTC.

The rearrangement links TRBV19 to TRBJ2-7; no clear D gene. Trimming pared 0 bases from V and 6 bases from J, leaving 9 bases between. Looked up from germline, CDR1 is LNHDA and CDR2 is SQIVND (reference sequence). The CDR3 extends over 13 amino acids. The CDR3 here is CASSIDVTGEQYF. DNA of the CDR3: TGTGCCAGTAGTATAGACGTGACGGGCGAGCAGTACTTC. The full variable domain, in which reference TRBV19 and TRBJ2-7 provide the parts outside the CDR3, is DGGITQSPKYLFRKEGQNVTLSCEQNLNHDAMYWYRQDPGQGLRLIYYSQIVNDFQKGDIAEGYSVSREKKESFPLTVTSAQKNPTAFYLCASSIDVTGEQYFGPGTRLTVT.

This chain uses TRBV6-5 with TRBJ1-2; D may be TRBD1 (6 bases). Trimming left V 6 bases short and J 3 bases short, with 14 bases between. The germline gives CDR1 MNHEY, CDR2 SVGAGI. The CDR3 extends over 14 amino acids. In nucleotides, the CDR3 is TGTGCCAGCAGAGGGACAACGAAGGACTATGGCTACACCTTC. This translates into CASRGTTKDYGYTF.

The gene calls are TRBV5-5 and TRBJ2-1; 8 bases map to TRBD1. This CDR3 has 15 residues. CDR1 SGHKS and CDR2 YYEKEE come from the germline V gene (reference sequence). The V segment lost 4 bases and the J segment 7 bases; nucleotides outside the gene matches: 10. CDR3 sequence reads: CASSPRGTGTNEQFF. In DNA, the CDR3 is TGTGCCAGCAGCCCAAGAGGGACAGGCACGAATGAGCAGTTCTTC.

The V and J genes are TRBV2 and TRBJ1-3, with 9 bases aligning to TRBD1. Germline CDR1 is SNHLY and CDR2 is FYNNEI. The CDR3 sequence is 15 residues long. V gave up 6 bases and J gave up 3 bases; unmatched junction bases: 6. This CDR3 is CASRGDRVVGNTIYF. The CDR3 DNA sequence: TGTGCCAGCAGAGGGGACAGGGTGGTTGGAAACACCATATATTTT.

The rearrangement links TRBV6-5 to TRBJ2-2; 11 nucleotides agree with TRBD2. This CDR3 contains 15 residues. CDR1 is MNHEY, CDR2 SVGAGI, per germline. V gave up 6 bases and J gave up 6 bases; unmatched junction bases: 6. CDR3: CASRGLAGGSGELFF. The CDR3 DNA reads as TGTGCCAGCAGGGGATTAGCGGGAGGGTCCGGGGAGCTGTTTTTT.

The chain employs TRBV14 and TRBJ2-7, with 10 bases lining up with TRBD1. The CDR3 loop spans 15 amino acids. Germline V CDR1 and CDR2: SGHDN, FVKESK. Trimming removed 1 base from V and 4 bases from J; junction bases left unmatched: 4. CDR3 DNA sequence: TGTGCCAGCAGCCAAGTTGGACAGGGGGGATACGAGCAGTACTTC. It translates to CASSQVGQGGYEQYF.

V gene TRBV27 combines with J gene TRBJ2-7; tentatively, D is TRBD2 (5 bases). The CDR3 loop spans 14 amino acids. The germline CDR1 and CDR2 sequences are MNHEY and SMNVEV (reference sequence). Trimming stripped 3 bases from V and 4 bases from J, with 13 bases between. The CDR3 loop reads CASSLAGRSYEQYF. The CDR3 DNA is TGTGCCAGCAGTTTGGCGGGTAGGTCTTACGAGCAGTACTTC.

DNA of the CDR3: TGTGCCAGCAGCCCTTTCCCGGGACAGCCGCCCCTCCACTTT. Translated: CASSPFPGQPPLHF. This chain uses TRBV7-3 with TRBJ1-6; 7 nucleotides align to TRBD1. The CDR3 extends over 14 amino acids. Germline V gene lookup returns CDR1 SGHTA and CDR2 FQGTGA. Unmatched junction bases numbered 11, after V lost 5 bases and J lost 13 bases.

The chain uses TRBV9 and TRBJ2-7, with 8 bases matching TRBD1. In germline, CDR1 is SGDLS, CDR2 YYNGEE. V gave up 4 bases and J gave up 3 bases; unmatched junction bases: 9. The CDR3 contains 15 residues. The CDR3, as DNA: TGTGCCAGCAGCAAGGAAGGACAGGGATTCTACGAGCAGTACTTC. Protein: CASSKEGQGFYEQYF.

The chain combines TRBV7-9 with TRBJ2-3; D gene ambiguous. Deletions cut 5 bases from V and 4 bases from J, with 19 bases between. The CDR3 consists of 16 residues. From germline, CDR1 is SEHNR and CDR2 FQNEAQ (reference sequence). The CDR3 is CASSLSKASWSDTQYF. The CDR3 bases are TGTGCCAGCAGCCTTTCTAAAGCAAGTTGGTCAGATACGCAGTATTTT.

The chain recombines TRBV5-4 with TRBJ1-1; D possibly corresponds to TRBD1 (5 bases). Trimming cost V 5 bases and J 1 base, with 12 bases left between them. This CDR3 is built from 14 residues. Germline V gene data show CDR1 as SGHNT and CDR2 as YYREEE (reference sequence). This CDR3 reads CASRPVTGNTEAFF. The CDR3 DNA is TGTGCCAGCAGACCAGTAACAGGGAACACTGAAGCTTTCTTT.

This clone was observed a few times. The chain links TRBV29-1 to TRBJ1-2; D not resolved. The CDR3 has 13 amino acids. Germline V gives CDR1 SQVTM, CDR2 ANQGSEA. V gave up 3 bases and J gave up 0 bases, with 8 bases separating them. For the CDR3, the DNA is TGCAGCGTTGACCGGTCCACTAACTATGGCTACACCTTC. Its protein is CSVDRSTNYGYTF. The whole variable domain, remainder taken from reference TRBV29-1 and TRBJ1-2, is SAVISQKPSRDICQRGTSLTIQCQVDSQVTMMFWYRQQPGQSLTLIATANQGSEATYESGFVIDKFPISRPNLTFSTLTVSNMSPEDSSIYLCSVDRSTNYGYTFGSGTRLTVV.